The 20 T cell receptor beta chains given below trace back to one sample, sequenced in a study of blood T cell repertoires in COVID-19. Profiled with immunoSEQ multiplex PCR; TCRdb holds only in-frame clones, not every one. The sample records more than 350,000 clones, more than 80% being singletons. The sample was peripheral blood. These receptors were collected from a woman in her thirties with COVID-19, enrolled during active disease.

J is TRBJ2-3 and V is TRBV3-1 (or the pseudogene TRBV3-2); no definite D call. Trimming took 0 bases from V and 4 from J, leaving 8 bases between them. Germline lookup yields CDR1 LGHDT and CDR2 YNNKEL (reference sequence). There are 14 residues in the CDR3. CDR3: CASSQDVSSDTQYF. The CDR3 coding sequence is TGTGCCAGCAGCCAAGATGTTAGTTCAGATACGCAGTATTTT.

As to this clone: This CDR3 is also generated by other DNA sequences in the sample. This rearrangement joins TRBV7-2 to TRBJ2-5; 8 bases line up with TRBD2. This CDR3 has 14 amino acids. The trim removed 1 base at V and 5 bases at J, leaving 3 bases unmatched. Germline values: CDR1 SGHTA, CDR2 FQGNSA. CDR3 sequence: CASSLGTSLETQYF. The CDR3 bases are TGTGCCAGCAGCTTAGGGACTAGCCTGGAGACCCAGTACTTC.

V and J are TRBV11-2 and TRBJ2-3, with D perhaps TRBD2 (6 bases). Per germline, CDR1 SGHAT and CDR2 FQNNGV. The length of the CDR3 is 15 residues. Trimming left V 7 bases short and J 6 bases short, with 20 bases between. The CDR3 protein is CASTLTGVGEDTQYF. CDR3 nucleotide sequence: TGTGCCAGCACGCTTACGGGAGTGGGGGAGGATACGCAGTATTTT.

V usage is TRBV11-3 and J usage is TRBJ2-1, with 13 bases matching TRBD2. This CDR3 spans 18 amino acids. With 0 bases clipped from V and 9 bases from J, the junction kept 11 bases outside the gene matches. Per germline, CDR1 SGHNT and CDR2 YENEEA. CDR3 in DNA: TGTGCCAGCAGCTTAGATCGGGGACTAGCGGGAAAATATAGTGAGCAGTTCTTC. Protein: CASSLDRGLAGKYSEQFF.

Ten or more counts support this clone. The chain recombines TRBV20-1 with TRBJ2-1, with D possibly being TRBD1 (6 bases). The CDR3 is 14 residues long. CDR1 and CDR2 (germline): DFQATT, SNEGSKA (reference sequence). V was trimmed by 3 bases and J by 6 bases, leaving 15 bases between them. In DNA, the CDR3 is TGCAGTGCTAGTAATTCCAGGGGCGGCAATGAGCAGTTCTTC. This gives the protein CSASNSRGGNEQFF.

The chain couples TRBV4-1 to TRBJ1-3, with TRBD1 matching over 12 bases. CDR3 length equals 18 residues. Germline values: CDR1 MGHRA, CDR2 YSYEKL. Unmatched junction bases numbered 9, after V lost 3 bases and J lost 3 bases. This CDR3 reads CASSQFGTGGRGGNTIYF. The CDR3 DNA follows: TGCGCCAGCAGCCAGTTCGGGACAGGGGGCAGAGGTGGAAACACCATATATTTT.

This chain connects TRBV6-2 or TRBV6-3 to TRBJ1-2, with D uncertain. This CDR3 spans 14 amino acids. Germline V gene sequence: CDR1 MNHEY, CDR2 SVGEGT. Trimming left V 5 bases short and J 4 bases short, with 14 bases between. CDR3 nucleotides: TGTGCCAGCAGTACCCGGGGAGGGTCCTATGGCTACACCTTC. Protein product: CASSTRGGSYGYTF.

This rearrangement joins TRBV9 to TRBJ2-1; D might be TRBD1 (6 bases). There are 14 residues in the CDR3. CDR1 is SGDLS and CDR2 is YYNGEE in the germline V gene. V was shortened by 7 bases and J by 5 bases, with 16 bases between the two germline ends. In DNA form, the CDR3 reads TGTGCCAGCGGGGGCTGGCCCGAGCACAATGAGCAGTTCTTC. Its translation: CASGGWPEHNEQFF. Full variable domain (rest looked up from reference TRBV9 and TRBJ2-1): DSGVTQTPKHLITATGQRVTLRCSPRSGDLSVYWYQQSLDQGLQFLIQYYNGEERAKGNILERFSAQQFPDLHSELNLSSLELGDSALYFCASGGWPEHNEQFFGPGTRLTVL.

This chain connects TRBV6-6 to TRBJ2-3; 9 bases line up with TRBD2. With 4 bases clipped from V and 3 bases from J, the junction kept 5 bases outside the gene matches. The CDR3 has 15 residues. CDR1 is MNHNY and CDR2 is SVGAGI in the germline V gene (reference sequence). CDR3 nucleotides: TGTGCCAGCAGTTTGCGGGGGGGCCTTACAGATACGCAGTATTTT. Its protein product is CASSLRGGLTDTQYF.

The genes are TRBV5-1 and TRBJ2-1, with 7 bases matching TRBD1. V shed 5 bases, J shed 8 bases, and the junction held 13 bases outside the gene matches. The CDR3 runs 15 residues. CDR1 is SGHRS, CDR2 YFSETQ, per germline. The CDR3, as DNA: TGCGCCAGCAGGGTGGGCGGACAGGTTGTCGATGAGCAGTTCTTC. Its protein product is CASRVGGQVVDEQFF.

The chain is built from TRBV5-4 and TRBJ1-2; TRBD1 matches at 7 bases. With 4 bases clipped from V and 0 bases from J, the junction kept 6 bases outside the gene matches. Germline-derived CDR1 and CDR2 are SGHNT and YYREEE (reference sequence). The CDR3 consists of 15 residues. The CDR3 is CASSRDRVANYGYTF. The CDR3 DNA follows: TGTGCCAGCAGCAGAGACAGGGTCGCTAACTATGGCTACACCTTC.

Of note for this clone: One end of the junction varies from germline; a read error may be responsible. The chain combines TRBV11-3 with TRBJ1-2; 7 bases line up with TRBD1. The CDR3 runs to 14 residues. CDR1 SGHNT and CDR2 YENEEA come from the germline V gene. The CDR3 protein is CASSLDREGGGYTF. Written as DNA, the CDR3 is TGTGCCAGCAGCCTAGACAGGGAGGGCGGTGGCTACACCTTC.

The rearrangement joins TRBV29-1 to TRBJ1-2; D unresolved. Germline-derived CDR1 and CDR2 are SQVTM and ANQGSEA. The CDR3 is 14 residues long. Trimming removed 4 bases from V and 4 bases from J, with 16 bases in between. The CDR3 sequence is CSVVGDPEGYGYTF. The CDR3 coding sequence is TGCAGCGTTGTTGGAGACCCCGAGGGCTATGGCTACACCTTC.

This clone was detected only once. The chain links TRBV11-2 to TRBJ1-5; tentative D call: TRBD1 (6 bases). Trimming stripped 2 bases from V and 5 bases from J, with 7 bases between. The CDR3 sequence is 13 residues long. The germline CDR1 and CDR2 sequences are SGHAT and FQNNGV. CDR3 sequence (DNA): TGTGCCAGCAGCTTATACAGGGATCAGCCCCAGCATTTT. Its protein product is CASSLYRDQPQHF.

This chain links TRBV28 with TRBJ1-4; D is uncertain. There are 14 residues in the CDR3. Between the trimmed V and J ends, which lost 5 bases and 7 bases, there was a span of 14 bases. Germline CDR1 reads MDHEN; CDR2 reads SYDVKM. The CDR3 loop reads CASSLIPSGEKLFF. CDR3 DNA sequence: TGTGCCAGCAGTCTGATTCCGTCGGGTGAAAAACTGTTTTTT. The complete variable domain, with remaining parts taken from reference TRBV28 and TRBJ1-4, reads DVKVTQSSRYLVKRTGEKVFLECVQDMDHENMFWYRQDPGLGLRLIYFSYDVKMKEKGDIPEGYSVSREKKERFSLILESASTNQTSMYLCASSLIPSGEKLFFGSGTQLSVL.

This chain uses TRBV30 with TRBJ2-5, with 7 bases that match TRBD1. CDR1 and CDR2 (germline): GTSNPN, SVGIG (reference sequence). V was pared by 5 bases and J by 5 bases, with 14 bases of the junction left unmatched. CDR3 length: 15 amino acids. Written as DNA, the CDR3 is TGTGCCTGGGGGGCTCAAGGGGGCGTGGGGGAGACCCAGTACTTC. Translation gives CAWGAQGGVGETQYF. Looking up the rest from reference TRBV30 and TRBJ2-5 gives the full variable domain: SQTIHQWPATLVQPVGSPLSLECTVEGTSNPNLYWYRQAAGRGLQLLFYSVGIGQISSEVPQNLSASRPQDRQFILSSKKLLLSDSGFYLCAWGAQGGVGETQYFGPGTRLLVL.

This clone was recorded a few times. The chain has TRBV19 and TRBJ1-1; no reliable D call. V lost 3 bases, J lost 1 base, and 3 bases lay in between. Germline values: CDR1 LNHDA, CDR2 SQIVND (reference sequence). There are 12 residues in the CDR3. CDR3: CASSIGNTEAFF. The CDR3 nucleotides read TGTGCCAGTAGTATCGGGAACACTGAAGCTTTCTTT.

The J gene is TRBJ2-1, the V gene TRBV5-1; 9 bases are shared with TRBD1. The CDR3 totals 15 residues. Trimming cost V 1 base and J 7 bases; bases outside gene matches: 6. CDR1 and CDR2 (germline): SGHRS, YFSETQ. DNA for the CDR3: TGCGCCAGCAGCTTGAGGACAGGGGTAGGGAATGAGCAGTTCTTC. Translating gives CASSLRTGVGNEQFF.

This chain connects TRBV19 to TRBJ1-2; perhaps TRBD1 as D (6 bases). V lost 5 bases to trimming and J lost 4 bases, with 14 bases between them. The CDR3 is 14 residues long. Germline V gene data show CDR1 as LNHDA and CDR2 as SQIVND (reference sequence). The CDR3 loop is CASSAMTGFYGYTF. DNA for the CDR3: TGTGCCAGTAGTGCGATGACAGGATTCTATGGCTACACCTTC.

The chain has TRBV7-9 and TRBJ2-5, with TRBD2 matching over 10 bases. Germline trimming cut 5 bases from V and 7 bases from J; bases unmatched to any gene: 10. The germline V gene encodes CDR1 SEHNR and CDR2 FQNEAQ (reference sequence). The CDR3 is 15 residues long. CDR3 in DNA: TGTGCCAGCAGCACACAGCGGGAGGGCTGGGGGACCCAGTACTTC. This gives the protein CASSTQREGWGTQYF.